This T cell receptor (beta chain) emerged from a study of identical twins. A single count supports this clonotype. Everyone who donated was a healthy Caucasian. Germline assignment: CDR1 SGHTA and CDR2 FQGNSA. This CDR3 has 16 amino acids. V dropped 2 bases and J dropped 3; count of bases not matched to a gene: 10. Each CDR3 protein is one row after TCRdb ran MiXCR on the 5' RACE reads. The sample contains 1.5 million or so distinct CDR3 sequences, about 31% of which appear only once. V is TRBV7-2 and J is TRBJ2-7; 7 nucleotides line up with TRBD1. The sequence was collected from a newborn girl in good health. Sequencing was done on a sample of cord blood. In DNA form, the CDR3 reads TGTGCCAGCAGCTTAAGTTTTGGCAGGGGGTTCTACGAGCAGTACTTC. Protein sequence: CASSLSFGRGFYEQYF.